The text below deals with one T cell receptor (beta chain). Germline V gene sequence: CDR1 SGHRS, CDR2 YFSETQ. This CDR3 is 14 amino acids long. V was trimmed by 0 bases and J by 5 bases, leaving 11 bases between them. TCRdb called the 5' RACE reads again in MiXCR, with one record for every CDR3 protein. The data contain some 790,000 distinct CDR3 sequences, roughly 18% of them singletons. The data are from a study of identical twins. The sample was also reused in another study, on T cells expressing NK-cell markers.

The rearrangement uses TRBV5-1 and TRBJ2-5, with D unclear. Specimen: PBMCs. The receptor was derived from a woman younger than 30 in good health. The CDR3 spells CASSLGPVEETQYF. The CDR3 region has the DNA TGCGCCAGCAGCTTGGGCCCGGTCGAGGAGACCCAGTACTTC. The whole variable domain, filled in from reference TRBV5-1 and TRBJ2-5, reads KAGVTQTPRYLIKTRGQQVTLSCSPISGHRSVSWYQQTPGQGLQFLFEYFSETQRNKGNFPGRFSGRQFSNSRSEMNVSTLELGDSALYLCASSLGPVEETQYFGPGTRLLVL.